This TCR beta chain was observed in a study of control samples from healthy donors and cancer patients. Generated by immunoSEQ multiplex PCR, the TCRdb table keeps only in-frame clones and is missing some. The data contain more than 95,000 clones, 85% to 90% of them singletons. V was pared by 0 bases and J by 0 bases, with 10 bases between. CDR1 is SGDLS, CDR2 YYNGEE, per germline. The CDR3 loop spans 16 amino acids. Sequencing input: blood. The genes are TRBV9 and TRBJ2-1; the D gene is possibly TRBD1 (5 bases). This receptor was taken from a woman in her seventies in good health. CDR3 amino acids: CASSVEGRASYNEQFF. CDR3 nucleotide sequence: TGTGCCAGCAGCGTAGAAGGCAGGGCCTCCTACAATGAGCAGTTCTTC. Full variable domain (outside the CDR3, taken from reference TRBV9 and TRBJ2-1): DSGVTQTPKHLITATGQRVTLRCSPRSGDLSVYWYQQSLDQGLQFLIQYYNGEERAKGNILERFSAQQFPDLHSELNLSSLELGDSALYFCASSVEGRASYNEQFFGPGTRLTVL.